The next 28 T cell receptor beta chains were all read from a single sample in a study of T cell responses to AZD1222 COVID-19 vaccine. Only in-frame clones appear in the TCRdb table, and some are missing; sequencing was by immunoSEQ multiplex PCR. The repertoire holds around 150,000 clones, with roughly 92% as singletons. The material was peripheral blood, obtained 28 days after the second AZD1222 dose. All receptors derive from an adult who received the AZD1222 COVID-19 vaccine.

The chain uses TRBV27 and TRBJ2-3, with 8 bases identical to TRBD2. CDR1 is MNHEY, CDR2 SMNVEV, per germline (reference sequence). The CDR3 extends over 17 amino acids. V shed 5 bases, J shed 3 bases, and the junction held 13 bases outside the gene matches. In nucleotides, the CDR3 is TGTGCCAGCAGTCCCCCCGGGCTAGCGGGCACTACAGATACGCAGTATTTT. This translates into CASSPPGLAGTTDTQYF.

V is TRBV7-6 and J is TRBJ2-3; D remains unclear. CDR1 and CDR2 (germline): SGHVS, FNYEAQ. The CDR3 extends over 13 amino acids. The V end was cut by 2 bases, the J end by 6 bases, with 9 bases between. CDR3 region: CASSLQVPDTQYF. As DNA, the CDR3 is TGTGCCAGCAGCTTACAAGTACCTGATACGCAGTATTTT.

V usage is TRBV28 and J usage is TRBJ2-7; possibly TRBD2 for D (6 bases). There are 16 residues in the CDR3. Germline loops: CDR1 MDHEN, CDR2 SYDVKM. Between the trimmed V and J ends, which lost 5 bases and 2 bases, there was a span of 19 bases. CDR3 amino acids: CASSLHTGGYAYEQYF. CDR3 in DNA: TGTGCCAGCAGTCTACACACTGGGGGGTACGCCTACGAGCAGTACTTC. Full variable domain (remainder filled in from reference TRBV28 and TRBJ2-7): DVKVTQSSRYLVKRTGEKVFLECVQDMDHENMFWYRQDPGLGLRLIYFSYDVKMKEKGDIPEGYSVSREKKERFSLILESASTNQTSMYLCASSLHTGGYAYEQYFGPGTRLTVT.

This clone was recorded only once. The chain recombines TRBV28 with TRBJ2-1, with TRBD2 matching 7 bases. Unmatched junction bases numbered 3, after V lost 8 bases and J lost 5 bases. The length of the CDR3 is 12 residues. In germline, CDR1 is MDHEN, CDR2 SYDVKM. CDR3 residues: CASVGRDNEQFF. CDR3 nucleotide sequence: TGTGCCAGCGTAGGGAGGGACAATGAGCAGTTCTTC. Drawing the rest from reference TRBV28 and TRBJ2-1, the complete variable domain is DVKVTQSSRYLVKRTGEKVFLECVQDMDHENMFWYRQDPGLGLRLIYFSYDVKMKEKGDIPEGYSVSREKKERFSLILESASTNQTSMYLCASVGRDNEQFFGPGTRLTVL.

Here the CDR3 reads CASSQNDRRGGNQPQHF. The DNA of the CDR3 is TGCGCCAGCAGCCAAAATGACCGCCGGGGTGGCAATCAGCCCCAGCATTTT. V gene TRBV4-1 combines with J gene TRBJ1-5; no definite D call. Germline V CDR1 and CDR2: MGHRA, YSYEKL. This CDR3 has 17 amino acids. V shed 2 bases and J shed 2 bases, with 16 bases lying between them.

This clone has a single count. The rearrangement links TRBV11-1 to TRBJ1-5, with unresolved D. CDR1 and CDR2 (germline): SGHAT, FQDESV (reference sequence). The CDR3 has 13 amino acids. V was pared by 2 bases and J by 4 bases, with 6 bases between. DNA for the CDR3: TGTGCCAGCAGCTTAAGCAGAAATCAGCCCCAGCATTTT. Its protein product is CASSLSRNQPQHF.

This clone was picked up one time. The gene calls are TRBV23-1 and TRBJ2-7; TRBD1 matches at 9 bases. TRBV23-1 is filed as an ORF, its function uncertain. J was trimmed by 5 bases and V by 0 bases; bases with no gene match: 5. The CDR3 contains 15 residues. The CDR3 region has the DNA TGCGCCAGCAGTCAATCCGGGACAGGGTTCCACGAGCAGTACTTC. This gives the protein CASSQSGTGFHEQYF.

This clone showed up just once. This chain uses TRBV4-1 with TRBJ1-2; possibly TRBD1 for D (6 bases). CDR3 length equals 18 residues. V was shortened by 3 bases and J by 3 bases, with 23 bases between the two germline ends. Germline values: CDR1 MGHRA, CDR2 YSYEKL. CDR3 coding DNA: TGCGCCAGCAGCCAGGAAGGGGGGGGGTGGCCGAACGACTATGGCTACACCTTC. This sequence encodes CASSQEGGGWPNDYGYTF.

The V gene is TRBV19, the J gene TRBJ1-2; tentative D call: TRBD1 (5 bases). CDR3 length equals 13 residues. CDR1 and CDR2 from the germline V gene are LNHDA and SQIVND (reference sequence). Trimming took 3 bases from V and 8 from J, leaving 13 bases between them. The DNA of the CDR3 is TGTGCCAGTAGTATGGACAAAGACCGGGGCTACACCTTC. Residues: CASSMDKDRGYTF.

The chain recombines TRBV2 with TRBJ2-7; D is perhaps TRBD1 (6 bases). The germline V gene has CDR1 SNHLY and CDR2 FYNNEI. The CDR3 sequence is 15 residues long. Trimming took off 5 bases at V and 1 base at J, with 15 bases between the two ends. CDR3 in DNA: TGTGCCAGCAGTCTAGACAGGTTTTTGTCCTACGAGCAGTACTTC. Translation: CASSLDRFLSYEQYF.

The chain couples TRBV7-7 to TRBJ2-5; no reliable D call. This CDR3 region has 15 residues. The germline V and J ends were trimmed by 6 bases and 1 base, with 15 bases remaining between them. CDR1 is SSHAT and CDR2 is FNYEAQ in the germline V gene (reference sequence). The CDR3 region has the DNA TGTGCCAGCAGAAAATCCCCGGGCCCCCAAGAGACCCAGTACTTC. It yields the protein CASRKSPGPQETQYF.

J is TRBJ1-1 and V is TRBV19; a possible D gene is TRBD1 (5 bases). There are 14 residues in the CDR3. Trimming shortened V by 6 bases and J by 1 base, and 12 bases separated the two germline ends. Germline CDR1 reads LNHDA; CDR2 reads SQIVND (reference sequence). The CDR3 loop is CASRVNGQNTEAFF. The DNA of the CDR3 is TGTGCCAGTAGGGTAAACGGACAGAACACTGAAGCTTTCTTT.

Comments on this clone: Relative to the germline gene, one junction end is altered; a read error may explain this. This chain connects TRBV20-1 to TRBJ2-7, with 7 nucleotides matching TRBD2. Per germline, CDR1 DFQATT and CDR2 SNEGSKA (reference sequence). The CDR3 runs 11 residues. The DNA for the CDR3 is TGCAGTACTAGCGACGGCTACGAGCAGTACTTC. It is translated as CSTSDGYEQYF.

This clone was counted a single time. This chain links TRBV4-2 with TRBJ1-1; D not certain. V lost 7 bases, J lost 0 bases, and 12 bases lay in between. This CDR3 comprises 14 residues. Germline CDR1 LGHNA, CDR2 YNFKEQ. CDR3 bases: TGTGCCAGCACCCGGGAGGTTTTGAACACTGAAGCTTTCTTT. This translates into CASTREVLNTEAFF.

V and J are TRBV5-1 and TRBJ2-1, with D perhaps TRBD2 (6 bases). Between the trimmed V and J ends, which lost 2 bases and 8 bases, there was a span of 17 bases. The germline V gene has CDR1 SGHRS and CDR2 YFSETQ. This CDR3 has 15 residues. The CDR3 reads CASSFLAELQDEQFF. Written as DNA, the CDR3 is TGCGCCAGCAGCTTCTTAGCGGAACTACAAGATGAGCAGTTCTTC.

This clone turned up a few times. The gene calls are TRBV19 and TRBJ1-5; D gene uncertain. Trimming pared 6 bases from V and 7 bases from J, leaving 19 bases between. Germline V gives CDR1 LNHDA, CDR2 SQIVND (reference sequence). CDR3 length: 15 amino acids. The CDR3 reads CASSKEGRTGQPQHF. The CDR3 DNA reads TGTGCCAGTAGCAAAGAGGGAAGAACCGGGCAGCCCCAGCATTTT.

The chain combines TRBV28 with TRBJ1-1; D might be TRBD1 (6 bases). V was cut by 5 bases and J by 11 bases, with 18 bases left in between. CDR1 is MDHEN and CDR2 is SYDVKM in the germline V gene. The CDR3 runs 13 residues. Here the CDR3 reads CASSRSGTQGAFF. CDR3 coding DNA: TGTGCCAGCAGTCGAAGCGGGACACAAGGGGCTTTCTTT.

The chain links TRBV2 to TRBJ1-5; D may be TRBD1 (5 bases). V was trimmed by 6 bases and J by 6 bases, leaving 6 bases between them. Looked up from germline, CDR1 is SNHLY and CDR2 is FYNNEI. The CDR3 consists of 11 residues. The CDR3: CASSGGQPQHF. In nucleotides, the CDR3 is TGTGCCAGCAGCGGGGGTCAGCCCCAGCATTTT.

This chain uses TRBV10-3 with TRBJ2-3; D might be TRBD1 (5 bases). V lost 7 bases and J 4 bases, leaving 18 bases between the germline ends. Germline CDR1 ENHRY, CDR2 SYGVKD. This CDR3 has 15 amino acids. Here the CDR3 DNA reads TGTGCCATCAAGGGCCGGCAGGGAACGTCAGATACGCAGTATTTT. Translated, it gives CAIKGRQGTSDTQYF.

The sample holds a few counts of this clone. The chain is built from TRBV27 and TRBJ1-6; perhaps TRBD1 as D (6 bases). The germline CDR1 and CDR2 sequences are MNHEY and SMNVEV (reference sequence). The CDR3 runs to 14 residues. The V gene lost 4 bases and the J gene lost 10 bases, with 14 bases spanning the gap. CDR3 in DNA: TGTGCCAGCAGTTCCGGGGGCACGGCCTCACCCCTCCACTTT. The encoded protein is CASSSGGTASPLHF.

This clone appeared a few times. For the CDR3, the DNA is TGTGCCAGCAGTTCGGGGGCCGGTGGCAGCAATCAGCCCCAGCATTTT. Translating gives CASSSGAGGSNQPQHF. J is TRBJ1-5 and V is TRBV6-5; D may be TRBD1 (6 bases). The CDR3 runs 16 residues. V dropped 4 bases and J dropped 1 base, with 14 bases sitting between them. Per the germline V gene, CDR1 is MNHEY and CDR2 is SVGAGI.

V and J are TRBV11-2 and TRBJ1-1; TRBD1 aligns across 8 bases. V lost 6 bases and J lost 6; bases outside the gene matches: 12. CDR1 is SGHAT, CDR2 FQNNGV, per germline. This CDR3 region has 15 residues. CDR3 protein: CASSSSTGQGAEAFF. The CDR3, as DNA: TGTGCCAGCAGTTCCTCGACCGGACAGGGAGCTGAAGCTTTCTTT. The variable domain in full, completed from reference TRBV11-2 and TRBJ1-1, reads EAGVAQSPRYKIIEKRQSVAFWCNPISGHATLYWYQQILGQGPKLLIQFQNNGVVDDSQLPKDRFSAERLKGVDSTLKIQPAKLEDSAVYLCASSSSTGQGAEAFFGQGTRLTVV.

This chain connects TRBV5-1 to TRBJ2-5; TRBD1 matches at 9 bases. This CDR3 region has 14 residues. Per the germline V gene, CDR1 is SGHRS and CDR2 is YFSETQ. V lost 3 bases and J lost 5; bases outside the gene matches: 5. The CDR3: CASSSGQGTETQYF. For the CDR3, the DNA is TGCGCCAGCAGCTCCGGACAGGGGACGGAGACCCAGTACTTC.

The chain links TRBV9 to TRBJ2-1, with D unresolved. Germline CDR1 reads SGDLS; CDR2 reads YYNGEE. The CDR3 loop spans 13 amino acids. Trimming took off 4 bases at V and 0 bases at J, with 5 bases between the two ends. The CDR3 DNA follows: TGTGCCAGCAGCTCCCCCTCCTACAATGAGCAGTTCTTC. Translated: CASSSPSYNEQFF.

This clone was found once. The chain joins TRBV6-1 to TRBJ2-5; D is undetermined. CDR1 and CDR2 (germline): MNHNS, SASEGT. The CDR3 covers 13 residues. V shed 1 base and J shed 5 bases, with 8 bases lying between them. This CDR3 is CASSEGIVETQYF. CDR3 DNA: TGTGCCAGCAGTGAAGGCATTGTTGAGACCCAGTACTTC.

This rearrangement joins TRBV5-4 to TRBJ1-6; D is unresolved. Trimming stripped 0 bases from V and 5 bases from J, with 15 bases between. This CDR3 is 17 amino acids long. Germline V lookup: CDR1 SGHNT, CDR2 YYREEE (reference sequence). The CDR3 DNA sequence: TGTGCCAGCAGCTTGGGGGCCCGAGAGATGAATAATTCACCCCTCCACTTT. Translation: CASSLGAREMNNSPLHF.

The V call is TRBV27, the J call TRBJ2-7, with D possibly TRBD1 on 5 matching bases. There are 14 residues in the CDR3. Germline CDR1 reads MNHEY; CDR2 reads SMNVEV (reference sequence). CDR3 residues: CATSAGSNSYEQYF. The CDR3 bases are TGTGCAACAAGCGCAGGGTCGAACTCCTACGAGCAGTACTTC.

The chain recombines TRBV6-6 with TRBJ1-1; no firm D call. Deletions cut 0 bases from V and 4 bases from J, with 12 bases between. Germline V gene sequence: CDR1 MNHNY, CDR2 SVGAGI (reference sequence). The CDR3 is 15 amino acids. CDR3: CASSYSRGSSTEAFF. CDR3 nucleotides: TGTGCCAGCAGTTACTCGCGGGGTAGTTCCACTGAAGCTTTCTTT.